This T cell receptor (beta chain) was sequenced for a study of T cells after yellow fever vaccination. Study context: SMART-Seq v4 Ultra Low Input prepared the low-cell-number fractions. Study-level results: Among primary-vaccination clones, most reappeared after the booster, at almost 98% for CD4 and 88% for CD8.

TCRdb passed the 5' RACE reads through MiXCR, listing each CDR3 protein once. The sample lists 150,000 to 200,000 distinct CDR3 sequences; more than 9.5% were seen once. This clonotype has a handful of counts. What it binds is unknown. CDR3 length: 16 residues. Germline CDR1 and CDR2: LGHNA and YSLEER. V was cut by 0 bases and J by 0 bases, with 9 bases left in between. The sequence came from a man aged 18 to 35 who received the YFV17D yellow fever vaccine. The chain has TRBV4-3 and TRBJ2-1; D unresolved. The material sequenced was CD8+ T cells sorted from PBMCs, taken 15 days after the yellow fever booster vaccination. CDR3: CASSQEWLLSYNEQFF. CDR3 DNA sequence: TGCGCCAGCAGCCAAGAGTGGCTGCTCTCCTACAATGAGCAGTTCTTC.